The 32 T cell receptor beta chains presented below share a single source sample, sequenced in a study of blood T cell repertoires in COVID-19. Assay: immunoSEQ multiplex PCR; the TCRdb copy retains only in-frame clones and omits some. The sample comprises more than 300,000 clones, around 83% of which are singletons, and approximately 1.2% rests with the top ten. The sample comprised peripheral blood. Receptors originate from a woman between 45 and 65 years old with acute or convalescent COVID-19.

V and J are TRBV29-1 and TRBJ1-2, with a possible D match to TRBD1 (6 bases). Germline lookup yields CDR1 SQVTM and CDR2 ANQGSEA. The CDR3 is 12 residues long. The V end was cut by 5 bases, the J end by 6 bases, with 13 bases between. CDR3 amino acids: CSVRTGSDGYTF. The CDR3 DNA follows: TGCAGCGTTCGAACAGGGAGTGATGGCTACACCTTC.

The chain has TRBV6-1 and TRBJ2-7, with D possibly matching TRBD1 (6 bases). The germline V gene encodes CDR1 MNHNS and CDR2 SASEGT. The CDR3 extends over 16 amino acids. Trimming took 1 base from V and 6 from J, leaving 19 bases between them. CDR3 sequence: CASSEGQAGVGGEQYV. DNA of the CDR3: TGTGCCAGCAGTGAAGGACAGGCAGGGGTCGGCGGCGAGCAGTACGTC.

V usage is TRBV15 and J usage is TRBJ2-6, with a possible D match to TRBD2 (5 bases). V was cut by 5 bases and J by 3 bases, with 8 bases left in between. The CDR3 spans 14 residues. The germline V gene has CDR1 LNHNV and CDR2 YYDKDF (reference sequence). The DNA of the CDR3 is TGTGCCACCAGCCGAGGAGGTGGGGCCAACGTCCTGACTTTC. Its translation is CATSRGGGANVLTF.

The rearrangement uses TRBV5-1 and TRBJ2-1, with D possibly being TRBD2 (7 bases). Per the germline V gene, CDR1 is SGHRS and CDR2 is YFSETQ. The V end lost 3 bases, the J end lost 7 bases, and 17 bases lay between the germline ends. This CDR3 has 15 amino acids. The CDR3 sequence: CASSYGGGAFNEQFF. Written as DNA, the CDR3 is TGCGCCAGCAGCTATGGTGGGGGGGCCTTTAATGAGCAGTTCTTC.

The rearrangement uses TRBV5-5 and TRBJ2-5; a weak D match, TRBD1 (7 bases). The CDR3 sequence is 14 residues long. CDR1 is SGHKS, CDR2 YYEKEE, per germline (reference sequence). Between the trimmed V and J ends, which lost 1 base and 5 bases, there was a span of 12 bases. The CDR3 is CASSLSGGGETQYF. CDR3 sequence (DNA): TGTGCCAGCAGCTTGTCAGGGGGAGGCGAGACCCAGTACTTC.

In DNA, the CDR3 is TGTGCCAGCAGGGACACTAATTACAATGAGCAGTTCTTC. Amino acids: CASRDTNYNEQFF. The chain recombines TRBV11-2 with TRBJ2-1, with D possibly TRBD1 on 5 matching bases. The CDR3 runs to 13 residues. Trimming took 6 bases from V and 4 from J, leaving 10 bases between them. The V gene's germline CDR1 is SGHAT and CDR2 FQNNGV.

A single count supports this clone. The CDR3 DNA reads as TGTGCCAGCAGCTTACGGACAGGGGGAATACAGCAGTACTTC. This gives the protein CASSLRTGGIQQYF. V usage is TRBV7-2 and J usage is TRBJ2-7; TRBD1 agrees at 10 bases. The CDR3 has 14 residues. Germline loops: CDR1 SGHTA, CDR2 FQGNSA. With V trimmed by 2 bases and J by 8 bases, 6 bases remained unmatched.

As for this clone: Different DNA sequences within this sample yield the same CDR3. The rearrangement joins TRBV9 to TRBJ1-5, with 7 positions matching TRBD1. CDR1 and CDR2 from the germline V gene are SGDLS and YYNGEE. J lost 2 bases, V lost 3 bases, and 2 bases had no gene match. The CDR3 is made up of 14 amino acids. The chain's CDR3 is CASSATGGNQPQHF. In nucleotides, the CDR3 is TGTGCCAGCAGCGCTACAGGGGGCAATCAGCCCCAGCATTTT.

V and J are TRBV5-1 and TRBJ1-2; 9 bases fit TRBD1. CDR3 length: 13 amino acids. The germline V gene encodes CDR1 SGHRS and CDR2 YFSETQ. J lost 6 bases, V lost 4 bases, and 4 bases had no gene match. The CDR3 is CASSDGQGHGYTF. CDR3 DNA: TGCGCCAGCAGCGACGGACAGGGGCATGGCTACACCTTC.

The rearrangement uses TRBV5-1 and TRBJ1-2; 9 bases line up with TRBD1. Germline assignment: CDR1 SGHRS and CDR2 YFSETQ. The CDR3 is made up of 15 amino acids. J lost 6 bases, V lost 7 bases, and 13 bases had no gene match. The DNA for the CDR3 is TGCGCCAGCCACACAGGGGGCATTACTCTCAATGGCTACACCTTC. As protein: CASHTGGITLNGYTF.

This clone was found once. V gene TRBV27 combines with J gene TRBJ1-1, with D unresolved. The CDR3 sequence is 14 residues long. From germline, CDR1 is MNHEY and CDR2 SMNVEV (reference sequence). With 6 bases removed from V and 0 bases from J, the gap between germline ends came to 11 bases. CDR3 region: CASRFTGMNTEAFF. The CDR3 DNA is TGTGCCAGCAGGTTTACGGGGATGAACACTGAAGCTTTCTTT.

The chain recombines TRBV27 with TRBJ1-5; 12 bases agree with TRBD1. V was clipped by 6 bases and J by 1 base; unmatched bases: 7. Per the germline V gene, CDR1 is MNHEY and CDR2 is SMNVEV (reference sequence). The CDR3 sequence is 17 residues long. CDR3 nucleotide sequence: TGTGCCAGCAGGCCCGGGACAGGGGGCGTAAGCAATCAGCCCCAGCATTTT. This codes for CASRPGTGGVSNQPQHF.

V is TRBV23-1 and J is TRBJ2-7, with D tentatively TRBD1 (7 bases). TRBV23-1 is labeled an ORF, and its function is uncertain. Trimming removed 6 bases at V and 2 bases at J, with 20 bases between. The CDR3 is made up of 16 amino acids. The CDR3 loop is CASSPPGQGGPYEQYF. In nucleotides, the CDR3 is TGCGCCAGCAGCCCCCCCGGTCAGGGGGGTCCCTACGAGCAGTACTTC.

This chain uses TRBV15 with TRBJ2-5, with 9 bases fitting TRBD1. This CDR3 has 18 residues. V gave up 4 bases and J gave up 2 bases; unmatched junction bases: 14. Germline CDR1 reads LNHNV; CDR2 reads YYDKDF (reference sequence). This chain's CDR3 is CATSTHVPGTGPQETQYF. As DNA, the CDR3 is TGTGCCACCAGCACGCATGTTCCCGGGACAGGGCCTCAAGAGACCCAGTACTTC.

This CDR3 reads CATSDWGVEAFF. CDR3 DNA sequence: TGTGCCACCAGTGATTGGGGGGTTGAAGCTTTCTTT. J is TRBJ1-1 and V is TRBV24-1, with D maybe TRBD1 (5 bases). V lost 2 bases to trimming and J lost 7 bases, with 7 bases between them. Germline lookup yields CDR1 KGHDR and CDR2 SFDVKD. This CDR3 has 12 amino acids.

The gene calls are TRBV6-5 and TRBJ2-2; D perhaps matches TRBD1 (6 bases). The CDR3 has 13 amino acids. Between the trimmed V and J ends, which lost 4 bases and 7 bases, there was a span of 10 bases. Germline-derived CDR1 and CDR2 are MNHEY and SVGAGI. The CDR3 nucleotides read TGTGCCAGCAGTTCAGGGGTTATCGGGGAGCTGTTTTTT. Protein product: CASSSGVIGELFF.

For the CDR3, the DNA is TGTGCCAGCAGTTTAATAGCGAGTGCAATCTACGAGCAGTACTTC. It codes for CASSLIASAIYEQYF. The chain uses TRBV27 and TRBJ2-7; a weak D match, TRBD2 (5 bases). The V gene's germline CDR1 is MNHEY and CDR2 SMNVEV (reference sequence). V lost 2 bases and J 3 bases, leaving 14 bases between the germline ends. This CDR3 is 15 amino acids long.

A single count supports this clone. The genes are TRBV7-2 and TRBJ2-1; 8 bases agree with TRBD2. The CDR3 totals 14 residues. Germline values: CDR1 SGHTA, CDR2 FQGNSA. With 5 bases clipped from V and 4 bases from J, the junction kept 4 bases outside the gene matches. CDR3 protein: CASSPGGGYNEQFF. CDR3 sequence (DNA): TGTGCCAGCAGCCCGGGGGGGGGTTACAATGAGCAGTTCTTC.

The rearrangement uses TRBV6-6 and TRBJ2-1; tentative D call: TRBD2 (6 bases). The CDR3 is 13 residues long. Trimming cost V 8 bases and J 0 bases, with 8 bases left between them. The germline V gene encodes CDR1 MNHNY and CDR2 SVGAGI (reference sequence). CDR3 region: CASVSGSYNEQFF. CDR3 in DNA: TGTGCCAGCGTTAGCGGCTCCTACAATGAGCAGTTCTTC.

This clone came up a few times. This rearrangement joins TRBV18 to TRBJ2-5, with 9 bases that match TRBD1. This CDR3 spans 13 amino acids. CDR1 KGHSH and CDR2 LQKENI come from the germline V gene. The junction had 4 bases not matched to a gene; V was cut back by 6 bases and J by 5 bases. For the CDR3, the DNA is TGTGCCAGCTCCCGTGGACAGGGGGAGACCCAGTACTTC. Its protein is CASSRGQGETQYF.

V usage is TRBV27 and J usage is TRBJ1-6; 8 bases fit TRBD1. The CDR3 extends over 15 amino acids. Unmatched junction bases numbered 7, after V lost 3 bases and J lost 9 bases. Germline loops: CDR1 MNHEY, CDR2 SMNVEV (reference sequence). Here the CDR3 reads CASSLDRDGFSPLHF. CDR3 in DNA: TGTGCCAGCAGTTTGGACAGGGACGGATTTTCACCCCTCCACTTT.

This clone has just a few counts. The CDR3 here is CASSPQGSNYGYTF. The CDR3 DNA is TGTGCCAGCAGCCCGCAGGGGAGTAACTATGGCTACACCTTC. The rearrangement uses TRBV5-6 and TRBJ1-2, with D possibly matching TRBD1 (6 bases). This CDR3 has 14 residues. V lost 4 bases and J lost 1, with 11 bases in between. Germline V lookup: CDR1 SGHDT, CDR2 YYEEEE. Full variable domain (outside the CDR3, taken from reference TRBV5-6 and TRBJ1-2): DAGVTQSPTHLIKTRGQQVTLRCSPKSGHDTVSWYQQALGQGPQFIFQYYEEEERQRGNFPDRFSGHQFPNYSSELNVNALLLGDSALYLCASSPQGSNYGYTFGSGTRLTVV.

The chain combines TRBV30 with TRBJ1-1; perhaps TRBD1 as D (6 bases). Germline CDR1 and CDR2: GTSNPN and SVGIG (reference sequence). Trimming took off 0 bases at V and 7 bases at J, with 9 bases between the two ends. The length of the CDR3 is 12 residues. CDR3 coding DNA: TGTGCCTGGAGTGTAGGGGGAATTGAAGCTTTCTTT. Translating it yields CAWSVGGIEAFF.

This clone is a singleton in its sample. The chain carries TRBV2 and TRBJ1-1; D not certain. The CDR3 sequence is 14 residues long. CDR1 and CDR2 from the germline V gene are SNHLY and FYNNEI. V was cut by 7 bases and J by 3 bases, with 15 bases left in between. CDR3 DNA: TGTGCCAGCATTGTGGAGTTGATGGACACTGAAGCTTTCTTT. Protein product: CASIVELMDTEAFF.

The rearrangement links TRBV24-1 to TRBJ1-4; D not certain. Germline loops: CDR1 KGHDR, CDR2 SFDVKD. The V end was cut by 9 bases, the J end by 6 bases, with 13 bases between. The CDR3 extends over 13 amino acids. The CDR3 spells CATQRSSHEKLFF. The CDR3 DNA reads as TGTGCCACCCAACGGTCGTCGCATGAAAAACTGTTTTTT.

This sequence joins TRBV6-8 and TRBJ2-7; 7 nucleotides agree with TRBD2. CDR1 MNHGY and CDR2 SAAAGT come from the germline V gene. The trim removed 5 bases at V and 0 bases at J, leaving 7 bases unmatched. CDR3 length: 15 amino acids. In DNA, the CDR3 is TGTGCCAGCAGTCAGCTACGGGACTACTCCTACGAGCAGTACTTC. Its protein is CASSQLRDYSYEQYF.

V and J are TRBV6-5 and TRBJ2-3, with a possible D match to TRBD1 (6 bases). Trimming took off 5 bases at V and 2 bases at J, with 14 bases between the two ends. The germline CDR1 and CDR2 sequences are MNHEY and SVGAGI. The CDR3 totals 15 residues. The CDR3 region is CASSTDGQPTDTQYF. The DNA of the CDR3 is TGTGCCAGCAGTACAGACGGACAGCCCACAGATACGCAGTATTTT.

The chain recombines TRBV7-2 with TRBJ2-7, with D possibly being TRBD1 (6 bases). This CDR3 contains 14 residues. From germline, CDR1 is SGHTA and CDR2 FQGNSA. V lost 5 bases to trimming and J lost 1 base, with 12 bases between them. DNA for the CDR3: TGTGCCAGCAGCCCCCGAGGACAGTCCTACGAGCAGTACTTC. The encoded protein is CASSPRGQSYEQYF.

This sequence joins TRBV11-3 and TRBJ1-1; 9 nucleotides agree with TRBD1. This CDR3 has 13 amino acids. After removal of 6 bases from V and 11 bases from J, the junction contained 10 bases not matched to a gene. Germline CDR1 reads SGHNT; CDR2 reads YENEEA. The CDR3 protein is CASSQSPGQGAFF. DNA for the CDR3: TGTGCCAGCAGTCAATCCCCGGGACAGGGCGCTTTCTTT.

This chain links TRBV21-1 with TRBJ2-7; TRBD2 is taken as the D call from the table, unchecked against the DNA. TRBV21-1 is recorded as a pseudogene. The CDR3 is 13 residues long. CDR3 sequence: CASSKVTRERKYV. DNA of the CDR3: TGTGCCAGCAGCAAAGTAACCCGTGAGCGAAAGTACGTC.

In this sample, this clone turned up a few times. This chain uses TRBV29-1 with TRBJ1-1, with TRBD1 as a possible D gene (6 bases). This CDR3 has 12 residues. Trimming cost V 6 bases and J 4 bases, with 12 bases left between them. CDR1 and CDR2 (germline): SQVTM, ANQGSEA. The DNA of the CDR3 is TGCAGCGTAGAACAGGGTCTCACTGAAGCTTTCTTT. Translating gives CSVEQGLTEAFF.

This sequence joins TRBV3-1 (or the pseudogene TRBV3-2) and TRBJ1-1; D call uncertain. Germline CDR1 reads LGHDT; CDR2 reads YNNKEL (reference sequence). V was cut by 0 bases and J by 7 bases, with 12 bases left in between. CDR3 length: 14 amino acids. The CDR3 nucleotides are TGTGCCAGCAGCCAAGATGCGGGGTACCATGAAGCTTTCTTT. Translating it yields CASSQDAGYHEAFF.